The subject of this entry is one TCR beta chain. The table came from immunoSEQ multiplex PCR; TCRdb's copy has only in-frame clones and leaves some out. There are around 250,000 clones in the sample; around 88% occur only once, and roughly 5.2% lies in the top ten. Between the trimmed V and J ends, which lost 0 bases and 7 bases, there was a span of 11 bases. This CDR3 contains 14 residues. Germline V gene sequence: CDR1 LGHNA, CDR2 YSLEER. These data are taken from a study of blood T cell repertoires in COVID-19. Background on the study: Samples representing acute and convalescent COVID-19 were sourced from the United States, Italy and Spain. Sources were T cells, B-cell-depleted T cells, or PBMCs; the material itself was cDNA or gDNA.

The sequence was obtained from a woman of 80 years or more with COVID-19, enrolled during active disease. This chain joins TRBV4-3 and TRBJ2-3, with D uncertain. The sample taken for sequencing was peripheral blood. The CDR3 coding sequence is TGCGCCAGCAGCCAAGAGGCCAGGTCTTATACGCAGTATTTT. Amino acids: CASSQEARSYTQYF.